This paragraph covers one TCR beta chain sequence. Its target antigen remains unknown. There are no base qualities to consult, and no much larger clone falls within one base. The collaborating institutions used their own protocols to collect whole blood in K2EDTA tubes. For TCRbeta analysis, collaborators shipped samples as frozen whole blood, isolated PBMCs, or DNA extracted from either of those sample types. This specimen belongs to a study of blood T cell repertoires in COVID-19 (dated by TCRdb to the early 2020s). About the study as a whole: Collaborator samples came from the United States, Italy and Spain and covered acute and convalescent phases of COVID-19. The prospective study material was composed of cDNA or gDNA derived from T cells, B-cell-depleted T cells, or PBMCs. Deeply sampled blood TCRbeta repertoires from subjects exposed to, actively infected with, or recovered from COVID-19 were included in the dataset. The repertoires were made available in a free public database intended to serve as a resource for research on the immune response to SARS-CoV-2. The samples were drawn from two sources: the first 160 participants of the ongoing ImmuneRACE study, and approximately 1,300 subjects contributed by 6 global collaborators. Nearly every sample came with metadata listing a de-identified subject ID, COVID-19 status, age in years and sex. Where available, HLA class I and class II types were obtained from metadata supplied by the sample provider rather than from assay-based typing.

The CDR3, from cysteine to phenylalanine, totals 15 residues. Of all the DNA, just the CDR3 is kept, 45 bases in frame from base 1. Taken from the germline V gene (reference sequence), the CDR1 and CDR2 loops are LNHDA and SQIVND. For this chain, trimming is 1 base at the V end and 1 base at the J end, and the number of junction bases without a gene match is 3. General findings and caveats noted by the study authors: How much clinical and demographic metadata was included differed by source and by participant, and the metadata was provided uncurated.

TCRbeta CDR3 regions were amplified from genomic DNA by means of the immunoSEQ Assay, a bias-controlled multiplex PCR. On the study's bioinformatics: The number of nucleated cells in each sample was estimated by amplification of reference gene primers within the assay. Sequence reads were collapsed and filtered to measure the absolute abundance of every unique TCRbeta CDR3 rearrangement. For each sample, productive Simpson clonality was calculated as the square root of Simpson's diversity index over productive rearrangements. The table was pulled from immuneACCESS by TCRdb, which kept in-frame rearrangements only. Such tables lose some clones; where checked, under half of the loss comes from unresolved V genes, and the rest has no known cause. That table is the source of V, J and clone size, and D and trimming were worked out from the DNA. The table for this sample lists about 210,000 clones; roughly nine tenths of them were counted only once. Around 0.7% of the sample comes from the top ten.

The sequence was collected from a man aged 40-49 years with acute or convalescent COVID-19. The sequencing input was peripheral blood. The rearrangement combines TRBV19 with TRBJ1-2, with 7 central nucleotides matching TRBD1. The base sequence is TGTGCCAGTAGTATAGGGGGGACAGTTAACTATGGCTACACCTTC. It translates as CASSIGGTVNYGYTF.